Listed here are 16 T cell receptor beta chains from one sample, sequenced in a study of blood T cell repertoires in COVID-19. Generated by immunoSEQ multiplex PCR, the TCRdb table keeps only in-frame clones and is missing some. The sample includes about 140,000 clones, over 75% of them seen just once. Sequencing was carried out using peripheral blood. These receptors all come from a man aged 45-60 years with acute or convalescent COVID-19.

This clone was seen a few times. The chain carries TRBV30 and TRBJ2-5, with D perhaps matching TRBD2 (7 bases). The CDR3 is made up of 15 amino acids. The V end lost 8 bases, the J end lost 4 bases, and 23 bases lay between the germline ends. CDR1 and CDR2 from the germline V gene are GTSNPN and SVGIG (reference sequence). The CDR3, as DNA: TGTGCCGGAAAAGGGGGGGATCGTGGTAGAGAGACCCAGTACTTC. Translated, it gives CAGKGGDRGRETQYF.

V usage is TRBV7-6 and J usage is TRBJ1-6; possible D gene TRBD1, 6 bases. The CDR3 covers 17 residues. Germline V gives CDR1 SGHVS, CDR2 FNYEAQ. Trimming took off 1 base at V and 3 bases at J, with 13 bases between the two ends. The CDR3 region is CASSLVGGPDYNSPLHF. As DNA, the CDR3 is TGTGCCAGCAGCTTAGTGGGGGGGCCCGACTATAATTCACCCCTCCACTTT.

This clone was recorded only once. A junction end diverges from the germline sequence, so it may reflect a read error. The CDR3 sequence is CVSSQDAGEAFF. The CDR3 nucleotides are TGTGTCAGCAGCCAAGATGCAGGGGAAGCTTTCTTT. The chain combines TRBV3-1 (or the pseudogene TRBV3-2) with TRBJ1-1, with D perhaps matching TRBD1 (5 bases). The germline V gene encodes CDR1 LGHDT and CDR2 YNNKEL (reference sequence). The CDR3 has 12 amino acids.

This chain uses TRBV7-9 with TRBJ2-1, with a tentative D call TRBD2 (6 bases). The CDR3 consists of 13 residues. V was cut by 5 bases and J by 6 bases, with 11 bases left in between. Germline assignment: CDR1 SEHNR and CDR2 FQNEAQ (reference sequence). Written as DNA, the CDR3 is TGTGCCAGCAGCCCCGGGACTGTCAATGAGCAGTTCTTC. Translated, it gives CASSPGTVNEQFF. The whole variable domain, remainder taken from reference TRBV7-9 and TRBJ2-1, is DTGVSQNPRHKITKRGQNVTFRCDPISEHNRLYWYRQTLGQGPEFLTYFQNEAQLEKSRLLSDRFSAERPKGSFSTLEIQRTEQGDSAMYLCASSPGTVNEQFFGPGTRLTVL.

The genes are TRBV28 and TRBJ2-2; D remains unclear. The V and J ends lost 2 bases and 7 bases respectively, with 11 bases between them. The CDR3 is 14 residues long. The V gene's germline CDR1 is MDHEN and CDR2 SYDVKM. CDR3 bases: TGTGCCAGCAGTTTAGTAGGCGGCAGCGGGGAGCTGTTTTTT. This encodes CASSLVGGSGELFF.

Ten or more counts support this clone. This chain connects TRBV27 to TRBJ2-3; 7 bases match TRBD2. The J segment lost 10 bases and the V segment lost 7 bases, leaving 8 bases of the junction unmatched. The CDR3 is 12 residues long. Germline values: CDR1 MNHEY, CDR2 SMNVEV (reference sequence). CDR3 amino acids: CASTSRGGAQYF. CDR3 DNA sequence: TGTGCCAGCACGTCTCGCGGGGGTGCGCAGTATTTT.

The CDR3 region is CASSTQRSTDTQYF. The CDR3 DNA reads TGTGCCAGTAGTACTCAGCGGAGCACAGATACGCAGTATTTT. The chain employs TRBV19 and TRBJ2-3; possibly TRBD2 for D (5 bases). The CDR3 runs 14 residues. The V and J ends lost 4 bases and 0 bases respectively, with 8 bases between them. CDR1 is LNHDA, CDR2 SQIVND, per germline (reference sequence).

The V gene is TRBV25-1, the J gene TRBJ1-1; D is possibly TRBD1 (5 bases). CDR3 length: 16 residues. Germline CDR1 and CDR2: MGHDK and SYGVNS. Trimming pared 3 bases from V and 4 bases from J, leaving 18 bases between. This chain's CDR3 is CASSETSAGRATEAFF. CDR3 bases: TGTGCCAGCAGTGAGACGTCGGCAGGCAGGGCCACTGAAGCTTTCTTT.

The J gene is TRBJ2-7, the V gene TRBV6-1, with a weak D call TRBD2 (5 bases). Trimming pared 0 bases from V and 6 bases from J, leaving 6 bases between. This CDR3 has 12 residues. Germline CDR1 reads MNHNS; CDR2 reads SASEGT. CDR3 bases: TGTGCCAGCAGTGAAGCGAGGGTCGAGCAGTACTTC. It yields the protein CASSEARVEQYF.

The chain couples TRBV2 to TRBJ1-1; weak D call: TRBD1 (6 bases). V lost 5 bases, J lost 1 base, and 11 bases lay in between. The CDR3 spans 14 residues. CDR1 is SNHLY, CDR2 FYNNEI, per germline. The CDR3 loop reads CASSRQGTNTEAFF. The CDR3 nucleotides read TGTGCCAGCAGTCGTCAGGGGACGAACACTGAAGCTTTCTTT.

DNA of the CDR3: TGTGCCAGCAGCCAAGGGACAGGGTATGGCTACACCTTC. This sequence encodes CASSQGTGYGYTF. The chain combines TRBV3-1 (or the pseudogene TRBV3-2) with TRBJ1-2; 8 bases line up with TRBD1. The CDR3 is 13 residues long. Per the germline V gene, CDR1 is LGHDT and CDR2 is YNNKEL (reference sequence). After removal of 1 base from V and 5 bases from J, the junction contained 0 bases not matched to a gene.

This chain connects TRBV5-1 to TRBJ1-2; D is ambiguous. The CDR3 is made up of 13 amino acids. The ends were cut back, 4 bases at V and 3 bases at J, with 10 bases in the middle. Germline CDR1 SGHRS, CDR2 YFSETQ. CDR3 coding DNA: TGCGCCAGCAGCCCGGACGGGGACTATGGCTACACCTTC. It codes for CASSPDGDYGYTF.

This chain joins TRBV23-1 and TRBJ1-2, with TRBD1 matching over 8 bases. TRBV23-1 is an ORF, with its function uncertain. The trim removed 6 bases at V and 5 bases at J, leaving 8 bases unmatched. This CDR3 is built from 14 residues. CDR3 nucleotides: TGCGCCAGCAGACTCCGACAGGGGCGGTATGGCTACACCTTC. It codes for CASRLRQGRYGYTF.

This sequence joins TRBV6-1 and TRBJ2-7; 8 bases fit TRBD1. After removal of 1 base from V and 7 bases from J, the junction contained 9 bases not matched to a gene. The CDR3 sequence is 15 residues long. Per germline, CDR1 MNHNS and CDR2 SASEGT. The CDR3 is CASSEGGDRISEQYF. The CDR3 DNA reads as TGTGCCAGCAGTGAAGGGGGGGACAGGATCAGTGAGCAGTACTTC.

The CDR3 spells CASGWASAYNEQFF. The CDR3 bases are TGTGCCAGTGGTTGGGCTAGCGCATACAATGAGCAGTTCTTC. The gene calls are TRBV19 and TRBJ2-1; tentatively, D is TRBD2 (6 bases). V lost 8 bases and J 4 bases, leaving 15 bases between the germline ends. Germline-derived CDR1 and CDR2 are LNHDA and SQIVND (reference sequence). This CDR3 region has 14 residues.

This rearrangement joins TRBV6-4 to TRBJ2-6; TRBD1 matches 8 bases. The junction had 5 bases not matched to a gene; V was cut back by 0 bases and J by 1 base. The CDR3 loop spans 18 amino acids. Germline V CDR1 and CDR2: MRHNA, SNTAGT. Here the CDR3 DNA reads TGTGCCAGCAGTGACTCGCAGGGGGCAGGTTCTGGGGCCAACGTCCTGACTTTC. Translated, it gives CASSDSQGAGSGANVLTF.